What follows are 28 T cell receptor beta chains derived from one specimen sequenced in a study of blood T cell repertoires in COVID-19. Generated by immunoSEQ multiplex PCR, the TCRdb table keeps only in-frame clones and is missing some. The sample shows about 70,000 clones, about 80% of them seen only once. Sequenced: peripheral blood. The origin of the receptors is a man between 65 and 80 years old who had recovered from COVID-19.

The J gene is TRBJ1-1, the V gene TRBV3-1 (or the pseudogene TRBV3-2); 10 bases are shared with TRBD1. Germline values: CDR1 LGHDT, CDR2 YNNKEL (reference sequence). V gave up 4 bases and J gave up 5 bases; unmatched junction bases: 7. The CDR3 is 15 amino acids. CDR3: CASSLRGQGGTEAFF. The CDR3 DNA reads TGTGCCAGCAGCCTCCGCGGACAGGGGGGAACTGAAGCTTTCTTT.

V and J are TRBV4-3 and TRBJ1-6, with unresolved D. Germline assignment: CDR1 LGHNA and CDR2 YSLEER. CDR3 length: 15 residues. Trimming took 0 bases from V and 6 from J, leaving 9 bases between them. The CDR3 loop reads CASSQDQWFNSPLHF. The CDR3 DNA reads TGCGCCAGCAGCCAAGACCAGTGGTTTAATTCACCCCTCCACTTT.

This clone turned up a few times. CDR3 bases: TGTGCCAGTAGGACGCAGGACTCAACGGGGGAGCAGTACTTC. It specifies CASRTQDSTGEQYF. The J gene is TRBJ2-7, the V gene TRBV19, with D perhaps matching TRBD2 (5 bases). CDR1 LNHDA and CDR2 SQIVND come from the germline V gene (reference sequence). The ends were cut back, 6 bases at V and 7 bases at J, with 19 bases in the middle. The CDR3 length is 14 residues.

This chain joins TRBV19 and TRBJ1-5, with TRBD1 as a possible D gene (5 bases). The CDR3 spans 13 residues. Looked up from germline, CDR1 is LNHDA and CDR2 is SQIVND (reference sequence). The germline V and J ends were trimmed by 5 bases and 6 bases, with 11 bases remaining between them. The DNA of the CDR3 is TGTGCCAGTAGTGTGGGTGGGGCTCAGCCCCAGCATTTT. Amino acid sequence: CASSVGGAQPQHF. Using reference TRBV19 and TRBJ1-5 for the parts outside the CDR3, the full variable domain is DGGITQSPKYLFRKEGQNVTLSCEQNLNHDAMYWYRQDPGQGLRLIYYSQIVNDFQKGDIAEGYSVSREKKESFPLTVTSAQKNPTAFYLCASSVGGAQPQHFGDGTRLSIL.

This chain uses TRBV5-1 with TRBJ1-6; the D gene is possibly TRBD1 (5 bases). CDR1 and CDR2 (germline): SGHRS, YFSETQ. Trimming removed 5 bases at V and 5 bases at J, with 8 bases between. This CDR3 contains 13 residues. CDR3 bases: TGCGCCAGCAGTCCGACAGATAATTCACCCCTCCACTTT. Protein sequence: CASSPTDNSPLHF.

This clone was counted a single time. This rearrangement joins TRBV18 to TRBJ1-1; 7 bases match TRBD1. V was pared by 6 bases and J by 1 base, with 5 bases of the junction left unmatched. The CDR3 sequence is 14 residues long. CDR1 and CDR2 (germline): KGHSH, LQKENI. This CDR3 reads CASSRDRENTEAFF. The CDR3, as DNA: TGTGCCAGCTCCCGAGACAGGGAGAACACTGAAGCTTTCTTT. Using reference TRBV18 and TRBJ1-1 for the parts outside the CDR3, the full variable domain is NAGVMQNPRHLVRRRGQEARLRCSPMKGHSHVYWYRQLPEEGLKFMVYLQKENIIDESGMPKERFSAEFPKEGPSILRIQQVVRGDSAAYFCASSRDRENTEAFFGQGTRLTVV.

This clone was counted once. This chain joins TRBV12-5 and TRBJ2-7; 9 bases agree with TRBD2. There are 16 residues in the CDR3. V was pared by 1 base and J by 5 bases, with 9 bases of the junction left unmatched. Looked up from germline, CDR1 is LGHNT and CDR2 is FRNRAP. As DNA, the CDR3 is TGTGCTAGTGGTTTGGCCCCTATAGCGGGAGTACACGAGCAGTACTTC. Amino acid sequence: CASGLAPIAGVHEQYF.

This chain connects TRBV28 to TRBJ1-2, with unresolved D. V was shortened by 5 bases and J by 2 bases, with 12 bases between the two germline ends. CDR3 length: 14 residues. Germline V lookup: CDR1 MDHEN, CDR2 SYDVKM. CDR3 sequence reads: CASSQGSPNYGYTF. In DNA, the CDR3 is TGTGCCAGCAGTCAAGGGAGCCCAAACTATGGCTACACCTTC.

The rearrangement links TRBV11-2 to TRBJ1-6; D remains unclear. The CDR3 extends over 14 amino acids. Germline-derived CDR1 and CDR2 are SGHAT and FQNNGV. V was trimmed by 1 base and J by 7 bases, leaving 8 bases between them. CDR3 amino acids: CASSLGGTNSPLHF. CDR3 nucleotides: TGTGCCAGCAGCTTAGGAGGAACGAATTCACCCCTCCACTTT.

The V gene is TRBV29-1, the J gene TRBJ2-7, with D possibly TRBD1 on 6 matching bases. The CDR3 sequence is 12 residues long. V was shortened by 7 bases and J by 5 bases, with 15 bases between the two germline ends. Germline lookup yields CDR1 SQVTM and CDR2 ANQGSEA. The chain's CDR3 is CSAHYAGDEQYF. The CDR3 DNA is TGCAGCGCTCACTACGCAGGGGACGAGCAGTACTTC.

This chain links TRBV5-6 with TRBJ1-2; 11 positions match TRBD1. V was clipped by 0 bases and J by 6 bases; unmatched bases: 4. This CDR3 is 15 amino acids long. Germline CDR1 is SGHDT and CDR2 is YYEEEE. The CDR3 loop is CASSLVLDRGHGYTF. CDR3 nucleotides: TGTGCCAGCAGCTTGGTGCTGGACAGGGGGCATGGCTACACCTTC.

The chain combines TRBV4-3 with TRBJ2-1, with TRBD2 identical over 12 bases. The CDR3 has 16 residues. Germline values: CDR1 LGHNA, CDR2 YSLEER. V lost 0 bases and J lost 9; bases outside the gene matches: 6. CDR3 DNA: TGCGCCAGCAGCCAAGATTTCGTGACTAGCGGGAGTGAGCAGTTCTTC. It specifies CASSQDFVTSGSEQFF.

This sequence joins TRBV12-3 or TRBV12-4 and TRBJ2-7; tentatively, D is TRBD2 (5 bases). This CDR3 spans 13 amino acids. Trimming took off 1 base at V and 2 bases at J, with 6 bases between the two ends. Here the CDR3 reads CASSLVGTYEQYF. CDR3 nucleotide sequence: TGTGCCAGCAGTTTAGTCGGGACCTACGAGCAGTACTTC.

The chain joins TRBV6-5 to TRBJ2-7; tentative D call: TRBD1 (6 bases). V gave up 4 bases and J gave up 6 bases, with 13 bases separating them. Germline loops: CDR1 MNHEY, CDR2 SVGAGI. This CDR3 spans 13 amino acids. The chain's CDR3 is CASSSWTEGEQYF. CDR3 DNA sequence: TGTGCCAGCAGTTCATGGACAGAGGGCGAGCAGTACTTC.

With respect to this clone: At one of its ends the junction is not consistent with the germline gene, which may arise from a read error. The CDR3 sequence: CASMRDRVLF. The CDR3 DNA follows: TGTGCCAGCATGCGGGACAGGGTTCTTTTT. The chain is built from TRBV2 and TRBJ1-4, with 9 bases aligning to TRBD1. Germline V lookup: CDR1 SNHLY, CDR2 FYNNEI. This CDR3 is 10 amino acids long.

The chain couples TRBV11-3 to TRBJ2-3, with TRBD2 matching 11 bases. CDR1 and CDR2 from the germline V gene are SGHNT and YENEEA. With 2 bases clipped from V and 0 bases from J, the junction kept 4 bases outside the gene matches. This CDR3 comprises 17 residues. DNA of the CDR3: TGTGCCAGCAGCTTACTAGCGGGGGGACCTAGCACAGATACGCAGTATTTT. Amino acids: CASSLLAGGPSTDTQYF.

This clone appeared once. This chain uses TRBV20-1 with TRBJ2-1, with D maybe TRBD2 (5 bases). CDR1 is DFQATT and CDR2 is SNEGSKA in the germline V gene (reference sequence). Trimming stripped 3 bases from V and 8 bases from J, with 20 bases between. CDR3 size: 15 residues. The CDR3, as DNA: TGCAGTGCTAGTAAAACGGATCGAGCGGTCTATGAGCAGTTCTTC. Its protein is CSASKTDRAVYEQFF.

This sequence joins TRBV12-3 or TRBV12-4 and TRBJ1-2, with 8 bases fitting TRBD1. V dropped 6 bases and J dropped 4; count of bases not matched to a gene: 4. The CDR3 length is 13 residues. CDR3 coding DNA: TGTGCCAGCAGGGGACAGGCTTTCTATGGCTACACCTTC. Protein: CASRGQAFYGYTF.

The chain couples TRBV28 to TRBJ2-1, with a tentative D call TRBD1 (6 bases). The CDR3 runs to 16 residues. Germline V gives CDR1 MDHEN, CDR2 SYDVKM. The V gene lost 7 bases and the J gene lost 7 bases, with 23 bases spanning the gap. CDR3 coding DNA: TGTGCCAGCATTCAAAACCTTGGACAGACTATGAATGAGCAGTTCTTC. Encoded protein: CASIQNLGQTMNEQFF.

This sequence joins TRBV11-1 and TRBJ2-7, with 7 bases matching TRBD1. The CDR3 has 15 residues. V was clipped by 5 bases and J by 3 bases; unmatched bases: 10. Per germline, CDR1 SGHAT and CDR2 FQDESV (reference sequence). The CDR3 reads CASSAPGTAIYEQYF. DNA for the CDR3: TGTGCCAGCAGCGCCCCCGGGACAGCCATCTACGAGCAGTACTTC.

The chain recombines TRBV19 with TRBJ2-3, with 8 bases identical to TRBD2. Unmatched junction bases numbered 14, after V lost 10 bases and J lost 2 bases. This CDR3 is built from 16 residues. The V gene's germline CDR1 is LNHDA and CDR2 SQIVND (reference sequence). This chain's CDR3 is CATLMAGGYTTDTQYF. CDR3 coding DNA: TGTGCCACCCTAATGGCGGGGGGCTATACCACAGATACGCAGTATTTT.

As DNA, the CDR3 is TGTGCCAGCAGCGGCCCCGGGACAGGGCACAATGAGCAGTTCTTC. The encoded protein is CASSGPGTGHNEQFF. V usage is TRBV7-2 and J usage is TRBJ2-1, with 9 positions matching TRBD1. CDR3 size: 15 residues. The J segment lost 5 bases and the V segment lost 5 bases, leaving 7 bases of the junction unmatched. Germline CDR1 reads SGHTA; CDR2 reads FQGNSA.

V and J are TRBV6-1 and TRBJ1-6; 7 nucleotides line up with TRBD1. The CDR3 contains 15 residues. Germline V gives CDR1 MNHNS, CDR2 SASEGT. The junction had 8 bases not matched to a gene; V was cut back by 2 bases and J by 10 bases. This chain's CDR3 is CASSEPRQGRSPLHF. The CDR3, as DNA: TGTGCCAGCAGTGAACCGCGACAGGGTAGATCACCCCTCCACTTT.

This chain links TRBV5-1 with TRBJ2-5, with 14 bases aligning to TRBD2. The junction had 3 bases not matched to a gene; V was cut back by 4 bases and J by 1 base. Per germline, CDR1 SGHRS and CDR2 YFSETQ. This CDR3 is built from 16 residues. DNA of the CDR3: TGCGCCAGCAGCCCGGGGACTAGCGGGGGCCAAGAGACCCAGTACTTC. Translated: CASSPGTSGGQETQYF.

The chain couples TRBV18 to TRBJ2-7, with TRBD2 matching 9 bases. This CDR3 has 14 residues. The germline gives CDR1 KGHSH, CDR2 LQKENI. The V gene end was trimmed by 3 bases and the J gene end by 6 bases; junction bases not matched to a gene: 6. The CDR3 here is CASSPGLAGPEQYF. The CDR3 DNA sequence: TGTGCCAGCTCACCTGGGCTAGCGGGGCCCGAGCAGTACTTC. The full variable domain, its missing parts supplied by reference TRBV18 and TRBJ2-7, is NAGVMQNPRHLVRRRGQEARLRCSPMKGHSHVYWYRQLPEEGLKFMVYLQKENIIDESGMPKERFSAEFPKEGPSILRIQQVVRGDSAAYFCASSPGLAGPEQYFGPGTRLTVT.

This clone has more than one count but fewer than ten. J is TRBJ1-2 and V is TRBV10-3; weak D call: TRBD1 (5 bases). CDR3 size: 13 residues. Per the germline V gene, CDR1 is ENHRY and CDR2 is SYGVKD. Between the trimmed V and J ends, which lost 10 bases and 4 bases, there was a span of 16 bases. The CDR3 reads CATFDSDGYGYTF. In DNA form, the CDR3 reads TGTGCCACCTTCGACAGCGATGGCTATGGCTACACCTTC.

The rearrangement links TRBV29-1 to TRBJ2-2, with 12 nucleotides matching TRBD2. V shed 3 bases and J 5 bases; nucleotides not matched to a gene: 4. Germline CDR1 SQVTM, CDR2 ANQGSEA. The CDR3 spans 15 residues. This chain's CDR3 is CSVEATSGSTGELFF. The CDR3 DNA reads TGCAGCGTTGAGGCGACTAGCGGGAGTACCGGGGAGCTGTTTTTT.

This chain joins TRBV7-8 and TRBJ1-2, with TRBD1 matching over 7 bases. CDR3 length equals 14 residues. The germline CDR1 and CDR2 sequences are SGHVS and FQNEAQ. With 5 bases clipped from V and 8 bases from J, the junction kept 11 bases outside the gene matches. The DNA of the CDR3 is TGTGCCAGCAGCCGACGGGACAGCCCTGGGGGCTACACCTTC. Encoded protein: CASSRRDSPGGYTF. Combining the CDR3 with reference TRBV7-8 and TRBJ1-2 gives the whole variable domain GAGVSQSPRYKVAKRGQDVALRCDPISGHVSLFWYQQALGQGPEFLTYFQNEAQLDKSGLPSDRFFAERPEGSVSTLKIQRTQQEDSAVYLCASSRRDSPGGYTFGSGTRLTVV.